Listed below are T cell receptor beta chains from one sample, sequenced in a study of shared T cell receptors in the human thymus. Here immunoSEQ multiplex PCR was the method, and the copy in TCRdb shows in-frame clones only, minus some. The sample has hundreds of thousands of clones, around 78% seen once. These data were likewise used in another study, on human thymus T cells.

Sample: thymocytes. The receptor set was obtained from a boy younger than two with a congenital heart defect. CDR3s include the opening cysteine and the closing phenylalanine or tryptophan. The D gene is left open where the match is weak. Clone size is given for some rows only: seen once, a few or many times, or a class if the clone is expanded.

j_gene	abundance	v_gene	d_gene	CDR3nt	CDR3aa
TRBJ2-7	NA	TRBV5-1	NA	TGCGCCAGCAGCTTGGCCCCAACAGGGTCCTACGAGCAGTACTTC	CASSLAPTGSYEQYF
TRBJ2-2	NA	TRBV14	TRBD2	TGTGCCAGCAGCCAAGAGGGAGGGGAATCCGGGGAGCTGTTTTTT	CASSQEGGESGELFF
TRBJ2-1	NA	TRBV6-6	NA	TGTGCCAGCAATATCCGAGCGGGCTACTCCTACAATGAGCAGTTCTTC	CASNIRAGYSYNEQFF
TRBJ2-7	NA	TRBV4-1	NA	TGCGCCAGCAGCCAAGATTCAGACTATCCCCCGTACTACGAGCAGTACTTC	CASSQDSDYPPYYEQYF
TRBJ2-3	NA	TRBV7-2	TRBD1	TGTGCCAGCAGCGAACAGGGGAGCACAGATACGCAGTATTTT	CASSEQGSTDTQYF
TRBJ2-7	once	TRBV19	NA	TGTGCCAGTAGTCTCCCCATTAAAGGGGGAAGTGCCTACGAGCAGTACTTC	CASSLPIKGGSAYEQYF
TRBJ2-2	NA	TRBV7-4	TRBD1	TGTGCCAGTAGGACAGGGCTCACCGGGGAGCTGTTTTTT	CASRTGLTGELFF
TRBJ1-2	NA	TRBV28	TRBD1	TGTGCCAGCAATGGCCCCGGGACAGGGCCGACCACCTATGGCTACACCTTC	CASNGPGTGPTTYGYTF
TRBJ2-3	once	TRBV4-3	NA	TGCGCCAGCAGCCAAATAGGGGGGGGTACAGATACGCAGTATTTT	CASSQIGGGTDTQYF
TRBJ1-4	few	TRBV28	NA	TGTGCCAGCAGTTTCGGCGGCCCAGCCTGGCTGTTTTTT	CASSFGGPAWLFF
TRBJ1-4	NA	TRBV30	TRBD1	TGTGCCTGGAGGGGACAGTCTAATGAAAAACTGTTTTTT	CAWRGQSNEKLFF
TRBJ1-2	NA	TRBV7-8	TRBD1	TGTGCCAGCAGCTTAGCCCGATCGAGGGGGCGAGCTAACTATGGCTACACCTTC	CASSLARSRGRANYGYTF
TRBJ2-3	NA	TRBV5-1	NA	TGCGCCAGCAGCTTGCCAGTCACAGATACGCAGTATTTT	CASSLPVTDTQYF
TRBJ2-7	NA	TRBV4-1	TRBD2	TGCGCCAGCAGCCAAGATGGACTAGCGGGAGGGGAAGAGCAGTACTTC	CASSQDGLAGGEEQYF
TRBJ2-7	NA	TRBV28	TRBD2	TGTGCCAGCGAGGAGACTAGCAGAGAGCAGTACTTC	CASEETSREQYF
TRBJ2-7	NA	TRBV5-1	NA	TGCGCCAGCAGCCCAGCCGCTCTGGGGGGGCCACCGGGGGAGCAGTACTTC	CASSPAALGGPPGEQYF
TRBJ2-7	NA	TRBV4-2	NA	TGTGCCAGCAGCCAAGATACCGGGGGACCCTACGAGCAGTACTTC	CASSQDTGGPYEQYF